The clone carrying this T cell receptor (beta chain) occurred a few times. The data derive from a study of T-cell reconstitution after alpha-beta-depleted transplantation in children. V lost 3 bases to trimming and J lost 3 bases, with 6 bases between them. The CDR3 extends over 11 amino acids. Germline lookup yields CDR1 SQVTM and CDR2 ANQGSEA. Construction of the TCRbeta library involved unique molecular identifiers. TCRdb re-called the PCR reads with MiXCR, one entry per CDR3 protein. The data show some 500,000 distinct CDR3 sequences, with about 16% seen just once and around 3.3% held by the top ten.

The chain couples TRBV29-1 to TRBJ2-7; no firm D call. This TCR derives from a human donor who donated a stem cell graft to a child with acute lymphoblastic leukemia. Sequencing was performed on PBMCs from the stem cell graft donor, taken from the stem cell graft. The CDR3 reads CSVEASYEQYF. The CDR3 nucleotides are TGCAGCGTTGAGGCCAGCTACGAGCAGTACTTC.